The clone carrying this TCR beta chain was observed at least ten times. As yet, its antigen is unknown. From the reads, TCRdb called clonotypes with MiXCR, one entry per CDR3 protein. Here the sample spans approximately 190,000 distinct CDR3 sequences, less than 9.5% being singletons. These data belong to a study of T cell repertoires in cytomegalovirus infection. Overall study context: Public TCR beta signatures marked donors with CMV infection and the matching HLA. Study outcomes and limitations: CMV-specific TCR beta clonotypes restricted by HLA-C dominated the ex vivo response. The cumulative frequency of public TCR beta families identified carriers of CMV plus the relevant HLA.

Germline CDR1 SGHTA, CDR2 FQGNSA. CDR3 length equals 15 residues. The V gene end was trimmed by 6 bases and the J gene end by 1 base; junction bases not matched to a gene: 3. This receptor was taken from a human donor in good health (CMV status not recorded). Some clones in this sample may be carry-over from other donors' samples. The chain employs TRBV7-2 and TRBJ1-6; TRBD1 matches 7 bases. Sequencing was performed on PBMCs. CDR3 nucleotides: TGTGCCAGCAGAACAGGGGTATCCTATAATTCACCCCTCCACTTT. It specifies CASRTGVSYNSPLHF.